These T cell receptor beta chains were read from a single sample in a study of beta chain features in type 1 diabetes. Only in-frame clones appear in the TCRdb table, and some are missing; sequencing was by immunoSEQ multiplex PCR. The data show over 600,000 clones, around 12% seen once. The sample was naive CD4+ T cells from blood. These receptors came from a man aged 25 to 40 with type 1 diabetes. Each CDR3 is given with its conserved first and last residue. The D gene is left open where the match is weak. Size values are once, few and many counts, or a class for expanded clones, and some rows have none.

D gene	V gene	J gene	clone size	CDR3 DNA	CDR3 protein
NA	TRBV5-1	TRBJ1-2	NA	TGCGCCAGCAGCTTACCAGCTAACTATGGCTACACCTTC	CASSLPANYGYTF
TRBD1	TRBV30	TRBJ2-4	few	TGTGCCTGGACGACAGGGGGCATTCAGTACTTC	CAWTTGGIQYF
TRBD2	TRBV25-1	TRBJ2-5	NA	TGTGCCAGCAGTGGTTCTAGCGGGGGGGAGACCCAGTACTTC	CASSGSSGGETQYF
NA	TRBV6-5	TRBJ1-2	NA	TGTGCCAGCAGTTACGGACAGAGAGCCTATGGCTACACCTTC	CASSYGQRAYGYTF
NA	TRBV5-1	TRBJ2-2	NA	TGCGCCAGCAGCTTGGACGGACAGAACACCGGGGAGCTGTTTTTT	CASSLDGQNTGELFF
NA	TRBV6-1	TRBJ1-2	NA	TGTGCCAGCAGTGAGGACACCCTTTATGGCTACACCTTC	CASSEDTLYGYTF
NA	TRBV7-2	TRBJ2-4	few	TGTGCCAGCAGCCGTTCAGCGAGCGGCAAAAACATTCAGTACTTC	CASSRSASGKNIQYF
NA	TRBV27	TRBJ1-4	NA	TGTGCCAGCAGTTTACGGAGTCGAAAAAAACTGTTTTTT	CASSLRSRKKLFF
NA	TRBV7-8	TRBJ2-4	NA	TGTGCCAGCAGCCCCACAGCCATCATCGGTAACAAAAACATTCAGTACTTC	CASSPTAIIGNKNIQYF
NA	TRBV6-4	TRBJ2-3	NA	TGTGCCAGCAGCGACAGTTCACAGCCAGATACGCAGTATTTT	CASSDSSQPDTQYF
TRBD1	TRBV30	TRBJ2-2	once	TGTGCCTGGAGCAGGACAGGCTTTAACACCGGGGAGCTGTTTTTT	CAWSRTGFNTGELFF
NA	TRBV30	TRBJ2-3	few	TGTGCCTGGGCAGCAAGAACAGATACGCAGTATTTT	CAWAARTDTQYF
NA	TRBV6-6	TRBJ1-2	NA	TGTGCCAGCAGTCAACCTAGTTCGGTCTATGGCTACACCTTC	CASSQPSSVYGYTF
NA	TRBV18	TRBJ2-5	NA	TGTGCCAGCTCACCACCCGTGGTAGAGACCCAGTACTTC	CASSPPVVETQYF
NA	TRBV7-2	TRBJ2-7	NA	TGTGCCAGCAGCCCGCAAAGTCAGGGGTCCTACGAGCAGTACTTC	CASSPQSQGSYEQYF
TRBD2	TRBV5-4	TRBJ2-2	NA	TGTGCCAGCAGCAATAGCGGGGCGAACACCGGGGAGCTGTTTTTT	CASSNSGANTGELFF
NA	TRBV28	TRBJ1-2	NA	TGTGCCAGCAGTTTATCAGTATCTCGCGGCTACACCTTC	CASSLSVSRGYTF
NA	TRBV18	TRBJ2-7	NA	TGTGCCAGCTCACCACCTTCGGACTACGAGCAGTACTTC	CASSPPSDYEQYF
NA	TRBV29-1	TRBJ2-4	NA	TGCAGCGTTGGCTTCCACCCCGGGACCCCCAAAAACATTCAGTACTTC	CSVGFHPGTPKNIQYF
TRBD1	TRBV5-1	TRBJ1-2	few	TGCGCCAGCAGAACAACAGGGGTTGGTGGCTACACCTTC	CASRTTGVGGYTF
NA	TRBV5-4	TRBJ2-1	few	TGTGCCAGCAGCTCCTTGGCGGGGTGGGCGAACAATGAGCAGTTCTTC	CASSSLAGWANNEQFF
NA	TRBV18	TRBJ1-1	NA	TGTGCCAGCTCTAGTTCAAACACTGAAGCTTTCTTT	CASSSSNTEAFF
NA	TRBV18	TRBJ2-7	NA	TGTGCCAGCTCACCATCCCGGGACTTCTCCTACGAGCAGTACTTC	CASSPSRDFSYEQYF
TRBD1	TRBV7-9	TRBJ2-2	few	TGTGCCAGCAGCACCGGGACAGGGGTCACCGGGGAGCTGTTTTTT	CASSTGTGVTGELFF
NA	TRBV6-5	TRBJ2-3	few	TGTGCCAGCAGTGAGAGAGATACGCAGTATTTT	CASSERDTQYF
NA	TRBV11-2	TRBJ2-7	NA	TGTGCCAGCAGCCCTCGGGACCGAATAACCTACGAGCAGTACTTC	CASSPRDRITYEQYF
NA	TRBV5-1	TRBJ1-3	NA	TGCGCCAGCAGCCCCTTTGACAGGATTGGAAACACCATATATTTT	CASSPFDRIGNTIYF
NA	TRBV11-2	TRBJ2-6	NA	TGTGCCAGCAGCGCAAGTATTGGCAGCATGTCTGGGGCCAACGTCCTGACTTTC	CASSASIGSMSGANVLTF
TRBD1	TRBV5-4	TRBJ2-2	few	TGTGCCAGCGGACAGGGTAATACCGGGGAGCTGTTTTTT	CASGQGNTGELFF
NA	TRBV29-1	TRBJ2-1	NA	TGCAGCGTTGGACGGTTGCCCTACAATGAGCAGTTCTTC	CSVGRLPYNEQFF
NA	TRBV6-1	TRBJ1-2	NA	TGTGCCACTGGGATCTATGGCTACACCTTC	CATGIYGYTF